This T cell receptor (beta chain) is drawn from a study of OX40 agonist ivuxolimab in advanced cancers. About the study: Patients treated during dose escalation were battling hepatocellular carcinoma, melanoma, renal cell or head and neck cancer. Aged about 20 to 80 with a mean of approximately 57 years, they were about 83% male.

Comments on this clone: What it recognizes is unknown.

Per the germline V gene, CDR1 is LGHNA and CDR2 is YSLEER. This CDR3 region has 15 residues. V gave up 3 bases and J gave up 5 bases; unmatched junction bases: 9. Study-wide points: Dose levels from 0.1 to 3.0 mg/kg saw CD4+ and CD8+ blood T cells expand clonally by week 6.

The method was immunoSEQ multiplex PCR; TCRdb's version includes in-frame clones alone and lacks a portion of them. The table lists tens of thousands of clones, about 93% of them singletons. This clonotype was sampled from an adult with an advanced solid tumor such as melanoma, head and neck, liver or kidney cancer. The chain joins TRBV4-3 to TRBJ2-5, with TRBD2 identical over 7 bases. The sample was CD4+ or CD8+ T cells sorted from blood, taken in a trial of the OX40 agonist ivuxolimab. The chain's CDR3 is CASSHWGGSAETQYF. CDR3 nucleotide sequence: TGCGCCAGCAGCCACTGGGGGGGGTCGGCGGAGACCCAGTACTTC.